The 23 T cell receptor beta chains in this list originate from one sample, sequenced in a study. TCRdb recomputed calls from the RT-PCR reads with MiXCR, one row per CDR3 protein. The data contain around 700,000 distinct CDR3 sequences, more than 13% of them singletons. Sequencing input: memory CD4+ T cells from blood. The receptors here all came from a female donor in good health, serving as a healthy control.

This clonotype was counted between two and nine times. The rearrangement joins TRBV29-1 to TRBJ1-4; TRBD1 matches at 9 bases. The germline CDR1 and CDR2 sequences are SQVTM and ANQGSEA. J lost 8 bases, V lost 5 bases, and 9 bases had no gene match. The CDR3 sequence is 14 residues long. CDR3 DNA: TGCAGCGTTCTGTCCCGGGACAGGGAAGAAAAACTGTTTTTT. Protein: CSVLSRDREEKLFF.

The V and J genes are TRBV5-6 and TRBJ2-5, with D hard to call. Per germline, CDR1 SGHDT and CDR2 YYEEEE. V lost 5 bases, J lost 5 bases, and 22 bases lay in between. The CDR3 is 16 residues long. In DNA form, the CDR3 reads TGTGCCAGCAGTTTCATGGTACTTACCAGGACGGAGACCCAGTACTTC. Protein: CASSFMVLTRTETQYF. Complete variable domain (other parts from reference TRBV5-6 and TRBJ2-5): DAGVTQSPTHLIKTRGQQVTLRCSPKSGHDTVSWYQQALGQGPQFIFQYYEEEERQRGNFPDRFSGHQFPNYSSELNVNALLLGDSALYLCASSFMVLTRTETQYFGPGTRLLVL.

This clonotype was found a few times. The chain uses TRBV6-6 and TRBJ1-6; 10 nucleotides line up with TRBD1. With 2 bases clipped from V and 7 bases from J, the junction kept 20 bases outside the gene matches. Germline V gene data show CDR1 as MNHNY and CDR2 as SVGAGI (reference sequence). The CDR3 is 21 residues long. CDR3 bases: TGTGCCAGCAGTTACCCTCCCGGGACAGGGGTTCTAGCTTTTAGGAATTCACCCCTCCACTTT. Residues: CASSYPPGTGVLAFRNSPLHF.

This clonotype was counted only a few times. The chain is built from TRBV10-1 and TRBJ2-7; 11 bases are shared with TRBD2. Germline CDR1 is WNHNN and CDR2 is SYGVQD (reference sequence). V shed 3 bases, J shed 0 bases, and the junction held 4 bases outside the gene matches. The CDR3 has 16 amino acids. Here the CDR3 reads CASSDVGLAASYEQYF. In nucleotides, the CDR3 is TGCGCCAGCAGTGATGTGGGACTAGCGGCCTCCTACGAGCAGTACTTC.

The chain links TRBV25-1 to TRBJ2-3, with 13 bases matching TRBD2. CDR1 and CDR2 (germline): MGHDK, SYGVNS. The length of the CDR3 is 18 residues. V lost 2 bases to trimming and J lost 5 bases; unmatched junction nucleotides: 10. CDR3 sequence reads: CASSEGTSGTMGGDTQYF. CDR3 DNA: TGTGCCAGCAGTGAAGGGACTAGCGGGACAATGGGGGGAGATACGCAGTATTTT.

This clonotype was detected a few times. V gene TRBV5-1 combines with J gene TRBJ2-6; 9 nucleotides agree with TRBD1. Per the germline V gene, CDR1 is SGHRS and CDR2 is YFSETQ. The trim removed 5 bases at V and 0 bases at J, leaving 6 bases unmatched. This CDR3 spans 17 amino acids. The CDR3 sequence: CASRHDRGSSGANVLTF. The CDR3 nucleotides read TGCGCCAGCAGGCATGACAGGGGGTCCTCTGGGGCCAACGTCCTGACTTTC.

This clonotype was detected ten times or more. The chain carries TRBV7-2 and TRBJ2-7, with 7 bases matching TRBD1. CDR1 and CDR2 from the germline V gene are SGHTA and FQGNSA. This CDR3 region has 14 residues. V trimming: 7 bases; J trimming: 1 base; junction bases outside the gene matches: 7. The CDR3 sequence: CASMSGTESYEQYF. The CDR3 DNA is TGTGCCAGCATGTCCGGGACAGAATCCTACGAGCAGTACTTC.

The V gene is TRBV28, the J gene TRBJ2-3; 13 bases match TRBD2. Germline CDR1 reads MDHEN; CDR2 reads SYDVKM. Trimming took 3 bases from V and 5 from J; bases not matched to a gene: 8. The CDR3 contains 17 residues. The CDR3 region is CASSFPRLAGGGDTQYF. CDR3 coding DNA: TGTGCCAGCAGTTTCCCCCGACTAGCGGGAGGTGGAGATACGCAGTATTTT.

The gene calls are TRBV28 and TRBJ2-4; no clear D. The germline V and J ends were trimmed by 7 bases and 7 bases, with 14 bases remaining between them. The germline gives CDR1 MDHEN, CDR2 SYDVKM. The CDR3 has 13 amino acids. CDR3 sequence (DNA): TGTGCCAGCACCTTGGGCGGAAAGAACATTCAGTACTTC. It specifies CASTLGGKNIQYF.

The CDR3 loop reads CASSLSGQLDTQYF. As DNA, the CDR3 is TGCGCCAGCAGCTTGAGTGGCCAGCTAGATACGCAGTATTTT. The chain is built from TRBV5-1 and TRBJ2-3; D gene unclear. Germline lookup yields CDR1 SGHRS and CDR2 YFSETQ. The CDR3 is 14 residues long. The V and J ends lost 1 base and 5 bases respectively, with 11 bases between them. Looking up the rest from reference TRBV5-1 and TRBJ2-3 gives the full variable domain: KAGVTQTPRYLIKTRGQQVTLSCSPISGHRSVSWYQQTPGQGLQFLFEYFSETQRNKGNFPGRFSGRQFSNSRSEMNVSTLELGDSALYLCASSLSGQLDTQYFGPGTRLTVL.

This chain uses TRBV5-1 with TRBJ2-5; D possibly corresponds to TRBD1 (6 bases). The germline V and J ends were trimmed by 5 bases and 2 bases, with 13 bases remaining between them. CDR3 length equals 14 residues. The germline CDR1 and CDR2 sequences are SGHRS and YFSETQ. The CDR3 reads CASSLRGQQETQYF. In DNA form, the CDR3 reads TGCGCCAGCAGTTTGAGAGGACAGCAAGAGACCCAGTACTTC.

J is TRBJ1-3 and V is TRBV29-1; no clear D. V gave up 7 bases and J gave up 0 bases, with 7 bases separating them. Per germline, CDR1 SQVTM and CDR2 ANQGSEA. The CDR3 has 12 amino acids. The CDR3 loop reads CSAGVSGNTIYF. The CDR3 coding sequence is TGCAGCGCTGGAGTCTCTGGAAACACCATATATTTT.

This rearrangement joins TRBV20-1 to TRBJ2-5; TRBD1 is a possible D gene (6 bases). This CDR3 has 13 residues. The germline gives CDR1 DFQATT, CDR2 SNEGSKA (reference sequence). V lost 6 bases and J 1 base, leaving 12 bases between the germline ends. In DNA, the CDR3 is TGCAGTGCGACAAGGACAGTCCAAGAGACCCAGTACTTC. It is translated as CSATRTVQETQYF.

The rearrangement links TRBV20-1 to TRBJ2-1; 11 bases fit TRBD2. The CDR3 has 12 amino acids. Per the germline V gene, CDR1 is DFQATT and CDR2 is SNEGSKA (reference sequence). V was clipped by 5 bases and J by 12 bases; unmatched bases: 6. The CDR3 sequence is CSADTSGSGQFF. The CDR3 bases are TGCAGTGCTGATACTAGCGGGAGTGGGCAGTTCTTC.

In this sample, this clonotype turned up a few times. The V gene is TRBV28, the J gene TRBJ2-7, with a tentative D call TRBD1 (7 bases). With 5 bases removed from V and 2 bases from J, the gap between germline ends came to 13 bases. This CDR3 has 14 amino acids. Germline V gives CDR1 MDHEN, CDR2 SYDVKM. DNA for the CDR3: TGTGCCAGCAGTCTAACAGGGGAGGCCTACGAGCAGTACTTC. Protein: CASSLTGEAYEQYF.

This chain joins TRBV7-2 and TRBJ2-1; no clear D. V lost 5 bases, J lost 5 bases, and 10 bases lay in between. Germline assignment: CDR1 SGHTA and CDR2 FQGNSA. The CDR3 length is 13 residues. The CDR3, as DNA: TGTGCCAGCAGCCTGAGACCCAACAATGAGCAGTTCTTC. This codes for CASSLRPNNEQFF.

The genes are TRBV7-9 and TRBJ2-7; possibly TRBD1 for D (6 bases). Germline CDR1 is SEHNR and CDR2 is FQNEAQ (reference sequence). Trimming pared 5 bases from V and 7 bases from J, leaving 15 bases between. The CDR3 is made up of 13 amino acids. DNA for the CDR3: TGTGCCAGCAGCGCCACACAGGGTTGGGAGCAGTACTTC. Translating it yields CASSATQGWEQYF.

This clonotype has more than one count but fewer than ten. The rearrangement links TRBV6-2 or TRBV6-3 to TRBJ2-3, with a weak D call TRBD2 (6 bases). The CDR3 covers 16 residues. V shed 7 bases and J shed 0 bases, with 17 bases lying between them. Germline V gene lookup returns CDR1 MNHEY and CDR2 SVGEGT. This CDR3 is CASKGLGTYSTDTQYF. In DNA form, the CDR3 reads TGTGCCAGCAAGGGACTCGGGACTTACAGCACAGATACGCAGTATTTT.

This clonotype was seen a few times. The chain links TRBV20-1 to TRBJ2-4; TRBD2 matches 10 bases. This CDR3 is 12 amino acids long. Trimming removed 6 bases from V and 9 bases from J; junction bases left unmatched: 5. The V gene's germline CDR1 is DFQATT and CDR2 SNEGSKA (reference sequence). Here the CDR3 DNA reads TGCAGTGCCAGGACTAGCGGAGTCATTCAGTACTTC. Translated: CSARTSGVIQYF.

The CDR3 loop is CASSYSSGAVSYEQYF. CDR3 bases: TGTGCCAGCAGTTACTCTTCCGGGGCCGTCTCCTACGAGCAGTACTTC. This chain uses TRBV6-2 or TRBV6-3 with TRBJ2-7; D possibly uses TRBD1 or TRBD2 (5 bases each). CDR3 length: 16 residues. V was trimmed by 0 bases and J by 0 bases, leaving 12 bases between them. Per germline, CDR1 MNHEY and CDR2 SVGEGT.

J is TRBJ1-6 and V is TRBV21-1; the table's D call TRBD1 went unverified against the DNA. TRBV21-1 is an annotated pseudogene. This CDR3 spans 16 amino acids. The CDR3 coding sequence is TGTGCCAGCAGCCGGGACCCTTGGGGCTATAATTCACCCCTCCACTTT. Translating gives CASSRDPWGYNSPLHF.

V is TRBV7-8 and J is TRBJ2-7, with D perhaps assigned TRBD1 or TRBD2 (5 bases each). The CDR3 loop spans 13 amino acids. V lost 1 base and J 3 bases, leaving 7 bases between the germline ends. CDR1 SGHVS and CDR2 FQNEAQ come from the germline V gene. The CDR3 loop reads CASSLGDVYEQYF. The CDR3 nucleotides are TGTGCCAGCAGCTTAGGGGACGTCTACGAGCAGTACTTC.

This clonotype occurred many times. The chain combines TRBV29-1 with TRBJ2-1; TRBD2 matches 11 bases. The germline V gene encodes CDR1 SQVTM and CDR2 ANQGSEA. Germline trimming cut 7 bases from V and 0 bases from J; bases unmatched to any gene: 5. The CDR3 runs 15 residues. CDR3 loop: CSGTSGSISYNEQFF. The CDR3 DNA follows: TGCAGCGGCACTAGCGGGAGTATCTCCTACAATGAGCAGTTCTTC.